Presented here are 4 T cell receptor beta chains from one specimen sequenced in a study of cytomegalovirus exposure and HLA in healthy donors. The primer mix had 60 Vbeta and 13 Jbeta primers. Clones were read by immunoSEQ multiplex PCR, and TCRdb kept only the in-frame ones, dropping some. The sample has 200,000 to 250,000 clones, approximately 78% seen once. Source material: PBMCs. Source of these receptors: a boy aged 10-17 years in good health and CMV-seronegative.

The chain uses TRBV4-1 and TRBJ1-4, with D possibly matching TRBD1 (5 bases). V lost 0 bases and J lost 2, with 13 bases in between. Germline CDR1 is MGHRA and CDR2 is YSYEKL. The CDR3 extends over 17 amino acids. The CDR3 spells CASSQDLRSGTNEKLFF. The CDR3 nucleotides read TGCGCCAGCAGCCAAGATTTGCGGTCAGGGACTAATGAAAAACTGTTTTTT.

V gene TRBV6-5 combines with J gene TRBJ1-5; D may be TRBD1 (6 bases). V was pared by 5 bases and J by 7 bases, with 9 bases between. The CDR3 sequence is 12 residues long. Germline CDR1 MNHEY, CDR2 SVGAGI. CDR3 sequence: CASSHRAQPQHF. The CDR3 DNA reads TGTGCCAGCAGTCACAGGGCCCAGCCCCAGCATTTT.

The sample holds a few counts of this clone. The chain has TRBV10-1 and TRBJ2-7, with TRBD2 matching over 8 bases. Per germline, CDR1 WNHNN and CDR2 SYGVQD (reference sequence). The V and J ends lost 4 bases and 4 bases, in that order; junction bases with no gene match: 6. The CDR3 sequence is 14 residues long. This CDR3 reads CASSGGLGKYEQYF. In nucleotides, the CDR3 is TGCGCCAGCAGTGGGGGACTAGGGAAATACGAGCAGTACTTC.

V gene TRBV12-5 combines with J gene TRBJ1-1, with 10 bases lining up with TRBD1. This CDR3 is 14 amino acids long. Germline V gene lookup returns CDR1 LGHNT and CDR2 FRNRAP. V trimming: 5 bases; J trimming: 4 bases; junction bases outside the gene matches: 4. The CDR3 DNA sequence: TGTGCTAGTGGTCCCGGACAGGGGGGCACTGAAGCTTTCTTT. It translates to CASGPGQGGTEAFF.